The present entry profiles one T cell receptor (beta chain) with its context. Its matching antigen is unknown. This CDR3 has 14 amino acids. Looked up from germline, CDR1 is SGHRS and CDR2 is YFSETQ. V was trimmed by 4 bases and J by 4 bases, leaving 14 bases between them. These data belong to a study of PD-1 blockade in classical Hodgkin lymphoma. Only in-frame clones appear in the TCRdb table, and some are missing; sequencing was by immunoSEQ multiplex PCR. The data hold about 47,000 clones, with just over 90% observed a single time. Regarding the study as a whole: Diminished baseline TCR diversity has been reported in newly diagnosed patients relative to healthy donors.

The time point is: newly diagnosed, previously untreated cHL patient sample. Peripheral samples used as comparators were newly diagnosed, untreated classical Hodgkin lymphoma PBMCs. Sequencing input: peripheral blood mononuclear cells (PBMCs). The chain employs TRBV5-1 and TRBJ1-2; a possible D gene is TRBD1 (5 bases). The sequence derives from a human donor with classical Hodgkin lymphoma. The CDR3, as DNA: TGCGCCAGCAGCCCCGGGAGGGGAGTCTATGGCTACACCTTC. As protein: CASSPGRGVYGYTF.